The 25 T cell receptor beta chains below were found in one sample sequenced in a study of T cell repertoires in cytomegalovirus infection. MiXCR, run by TCRdb on the reads, gives a single entry per CDR3 protein. The sample contains 550,000 to 700,000 distinct CDR3 sequences, around two fifths of which appear only once. No cognate antigen is known for these TCRs. The sample was cultured PBMCs, taken from culture after CMV antigen stimulation. The receptors stem from a human donor in good health (CMV status not recorded). Some clones in this sample may be carry-over from other donors' samples.

V gene TRBV19 combines with J gene TRBJ1-1, with D possibly being TRBD1 (6 bases). V dropped 4 bases and J dropped 0 bases, with 15 bases sitting between them. This CDR3 is 16 amino acids long. Germline CDR1 LNHDA, CDR2 SQIVND (reference sequence). The CDR3 spells CASSTPTGLLNTEAFF. The DNA for the CDR3 is TGTGCCAGTAGTACCCCCACAGGGCTTTTGAACACTGAAGCTTTCTTT.

This clonotype was counted only a few times. The V gene is TRBV27, the J gene TRBJ2-5, with D tentatively TRBD1 or TRBD2 (6 bases each). Germline V gene sequence: CDR1 MNHEY, CDR2 SMNVEV (reference sequence). V lost 6 bases, J lost 5 bases, and 16 bases lay in between. This CDR3 contains 14 residues. The CDR3 here is CASSRPGASETQYF. The CDR3, as DNA: TGTGCCAGCAGCCGCCCGGGGGCTAGTGAGACCCAGTACTTC.

This chain links TRBV19 with TRBJ2-4, with D unresolved. This CDR3 region has 15 residues. The V gene's germline CDR1 is LNHDA and CDR2 SQIVND (reference sequence). Trimming removed 0 bases from V and 0 bases from J, with 6 bases in between. The CDR3 spells CASSIEGLAKNIQYF. The DNA of the CDR3 is TGTGCCAGTAGTATAGAGGGGTTAGCCAAAAACATTCAGTACTTC.

V and J are TRBV12-3 or TRBV12-4 and TRBJ2-1; unclear D gene. The CDR3 totals 15 residues. The ends were cut back, 1 base at V and 5 bases at J, with 12 bases in the middle. In nucleotides, the CDR3 is TGTGCCAGCAGTTTAGGTGGAGTAATAAACAATGAGCAGTTCTTC. This encodes CASSLGGVINNEQFF.

This rearrangement joins TRBV7-2 to TRBJ2-3; D is unclear. V shed 2 bases and J shed 7 bases, with 7 bases lying between them. The CDR3 has 12 amino acids. Looked up from germline, CDR1 is SGHTA and CDR2 is FQGNSA. The CDR3 spells CASSLLAYTQYF. CDR3 in DNA: TGTGCCAGCAGCTTACTTGCTTATACGCAGTATTTT.

CDR3 coding DNA: TGTGCCAGCAGTTACTCGCGCAACGCCGACTGGACTAGCTTCACCTACGAGCAGTACTTC. Amino acid sequence: CASSYSRNADWTSFTYEQYF. The chain is built from TRBV6-6 and TRBJ2-7; 8 nucleotides line up with TRBD2. The germline V gene encodes CDR1 MNHNY and CDR2 SVGAGI (reference sequence). With 0 bases clipped from V and 2 bases from J, the junction kept 18 bases outside the gene matches. The CDR3 covers 20 residues.

This clonotype was seen just once. This sequence joins TRBV5-1 and TRBJ2-2, with D perhaps matching TRBD1 or TRBD2 (5 bases each). V gave up 6 bases and J gave up 4 bases, with 7 bases separating them. Germline V CDR1 and CDR2: SGHRS, YFSETQ. The CDR3 is 12 residues long. The CDR3 sequence: CASKRGTGELFF. CDR3 sequence (DNA): TGCGCCAGCAAGAGGGGCACCGGGGAGCTGTTTTTT. Looking up the rest from reference TRBV5-1 and TRBJ2-2 gives the full variable domain: KAGVTQTPRYLIKTRGQQVTLSCSPISGHRSVSWYQQTPGQGLQFLFEYFSETQRNKGNFPGRFSGRQFSNSRSEMNVSTLELGDSALYLCASKRGTGELFFGEGSRLTVL.

V usage is TRBV7-2 and J usage is TRBJ1-6; maybe TRBD1 (5 bases). Looked up from germline, CDR1 is SGHTA and CDR2 is FQGNSA. The CDR3 totals 17 residues. V was shortened by 4 bases and J by 6 bases, with 19 bases between the two germline ends. CDR3 region: CASSYTGTGILNSPLHF. In nucleotides, the CDR3 is TGTGCCAGCAGCTATACCGGGACGGGGATCCTTAATTCACCCCTCCACTTT.

The genes are TRBV11-3 and TRBJ2-1, with D hard to call. V lost 5 bases, J lost 9 bases, and 11 bases lay in between. The CDR3 length is 12 residues. Germline V gene sequence: CDR1 SGHNT, CDR2 YENEEA. The chain's CDR3 is CASSGEEVEQFF. The DNA for the CDR3 is TGTGCCAGCAGCGGTGAAGAGGTTGAGCAGTTCTTC.

The V and J genes are TRBV6-2 or TRBV6-3 and TRBJ1-5; D is perhaps TRBD1 (6 bases). Germline CDR1 reads MNHEY; CDR2 reads SVGEGT. This CDR3 comprises 19 residues. V was trimmed by 0 bases and J by 1 base, leaving 19 bases between them. The CDR3 DNA sequence: TGTGCCAGCAGTTACTCGGTTTTTAGGGACATCCTCAGCAATCAGCCCCAGCATTTT. Protein sequence: CASSYSVFRDILSNQPQHF.

This chain joins TRBV7-8 and TRBJ2-3, with D uncertain. The ends were cut back, 5 bases at V and 0 bases at J, with 24 bases in the middle. CDR1 is SGHVS and CDR2 is FQNEAQ in the germline V gene. The CDR3 is 19 residues long. CDR3 region: CASSPDPLLPLPSTDTQYF. As DNA, the CDR3 is TGTGCCAGCAGCCCAGACCCCCTACTACCGCTCCCTAGCACAGATACGCAGTATTTT.

This clonotype has just a few counts. V and J are TRBV6-5 and TRBJ1-2; D gene unclear. The germline V gene encodes CDR1 MNHEY and CDR2 SVGAGI. Trimming took 4 bases from V and 8 from J, leaving 11 bases between them. This CDR3 is built from 12 residues. The CDR3 spells CASSSGRTGYTF. The CDR3 nucleotides are TGTGCCAGCAGTTCGGGCCGAACCGGCTACACCTTC.

In its sample, this clonotype was seen many times. V gene TRBV7-2 combines with J gene TRBJ2-1; D may be TRBD1 or TRBD2 (5 bases each). There are 20 residues in the CDR3. The V end lost 1 base, the J end lost 5 bases, and 27 bases lay between the germline ends. Germline V gene sequence: CDR1 SGHTA, CDR2 FQGNSA. For the CDR3, the DNA is TGTGCCAGCAGCTTAGGCCGCCCGGGACCTCATTTTACGTTTGACAATGAGCAGTTCTTC. This codes for CASSLGRPGPHFTFDNEQFF.

The chain joins TRBV28 to TRBJ1-1; D may be TRBD1 (5 bases). Germline CDR1 MDHEN, CDR2 SYDVKM. V lost 6 bases to trimming and J lost 9 bases, with 17 bases between them. This CDR3 comprises 13 residues. The CDR3, as DNA: TGTGCCAGCAGCGACAGAGCCGATGAAAAAGCTTTCTTT. This sequence encodes CASSDRADEKAFF.

This chain connects TRBV4-3 to TRBJ2-4, with 9 nucleotides matching TRBD2. The CDR3 contains 19 residues. V was clipped by 2 bases and J by 0 bases; unmatched bases: 11. CDR1 LGHNA and CDR2 YSLEER come from the germline V gene. Here the CDR3 DNA reads TGCGCCAGCAGCCAACGGGATAGCGGGAGTGCCGCAGCCAAAAACATTCAGTACTTC. Protein product: CASSQRDSGSAAAKNIQYF.

J is TRBJ1-5 and V is TRBV4-1; 9 bases are a match to TRBD1. This CDR3 is 17 amino acids long. CDR1 and CDR2 (germline): MGHRA, YSYEKL. Germline trimming cut 3 bases from V and 4 bases from J; bases unmatched to any gene: 10. CDR3: CASSHAVTGGTNQPQHF. For the CDR3, the DNA is TGCGCCAGCAGCCACGCAGTGACAGGGGGTACGAATCAGCCCCAGCATTTT.

This clonotype was counted only a few times. The chain recombines TRBV5-5 with TRBJ2-7; TRBD2 might be the D (5 bases). Trimming took off 4 bases at V and 5 bases at J, with 19 bases between the two ends. Germline V lookup: CDR1 SGHKS, CDR2 YYEKEE (reference sequence). The CDR3 contains 15 residues. CDR3 residues: CASSPGDRGRDEQYF. DNA for the CDR3: TGTGCCAGCAGCCCTGGGGATCGGGGAAGAGACGAGCAGTACTTC.

The chain joins TRBV6-2 or TRBV6-3 to TRBJ2-3; D is unclear. The V gene lost 6 bases and the J gene lost 0 bases, with 7 bases spanning the gap. Looked up from germline, CDR1 is MNHEY and CDR2 is SVGEGT. The CDR3 length is 13 residues. In nucleotides, the CDR3 is TGTGCCAGCAGAGCAGCGAGCACAGATACGCAGTATTTT. Encoded protein: CASRAASTDTQYF.

This clonotype has a count of ten or more. The chain couples TRBV7-2 to TRBJ2-5; D remains ambiguous. The ends were cut back, 4 bases at V and 0 bases at J, with 12 bases in the middle. Looked up from germline, CDR1 is SGHTA and CDR2 is FQGNSA. The CDR3 runs to 15 residues. CDR3 amino acids: CASSSGPTYQETQYF. In DNA, the CDR3 is TGTGCCAGCAGCTCCGGACCCACGTACCAAGAGACCCAGTACTTC. The full variable domain, its missing parts supplied by reference TRBV7-2 and TRBJ2-5, is GAGVSQSPSNKVTEKGKDVELRCDPISGHTALYWYRQSLGQGLEFLIYFQGNSAPDKSGLPSDRFSAERTGGSVSTLTIQRTQQEDSAVYLCASSSGPTYQETQYFGPGTRLLVL.

This clonotype was detected many times. J is TRBJ1-6 and V is TRBV7-2, with D uncertain. The CDR3 length is 14 residues. Germline-derived CDR1 and CDR2 are SGHTA and FQGNSA. V dropped 1 base and J dropped 4 bases, with 5 bases sitting between them. In DNA, the CDR3 is TGTGCCAGCAGCTTAGGGCGGTATAATTCACCCCTCCACTTT. This sequence encodes CASSLGRYNSPLHF. Complete variable domain (other parts from reference TRBV7-2 and TRBJ1-6): GAGVSQSPSNKVTEKGKDVELRCDPISGHTALYWYRQSLGQGLEFLIYFQGNSAPDKSGLPSDRFSAERTGGSVSTLTIQRTQQEDSAVYLCASSLGRYNSPLHFGNGTRLTVT.

The chain couples TRBV29-1 to TRBJ2-1; 10 nucleotides agree with TRBD2. Trimming at V came to 8 bases and at J to 3 bases, leaving 10 bases not matched to a gene. This CDR3 has 15 residues. Looked up from germline, CDR1 is SQVTM and CDR2 is ANQGSEA. CDR3 DNA sequence: TGCAGCTCCTCGGGGCTAGCGGGAGACTACAATGAGCAGTTCTTC. Translating it yields CSSSGLAGDYNEQFF.

This rearrangement joins TRBV15 to TRBJ1-2; no definite D call. The CDR3 is 12 amino acids. The germline V gene has CDR1 LNHNV and CDR2 YYDKDF (reference sequence). V was cut by 0 bases and J by 4 bases, with 3 bases left in between. CDR3 sequence reads: CATSRDSYGYTF. The CDR3 coding sequence is TGTGCCACCAGCAGAGATTCCTATGGCTACACCTTC.

This clonotype was seen at least ten times. The V call is TRBV7-2, the J call TRBJ1-2; 10 nucleotides match TRBD1. From germline, CDR1 is SGHTA and CDR2 FQGNSA. Unmatched junction bases numbered 1, after V lost 1 base and J lost 2 bases. This CDR3 is 15 amino acids long. The CDR3, as DNA: TGTGCCAGCAGCTTAGGGACAGGGGGGAACTATGGCTACACCTTC. Translation gives CASSLGTGGNYGYTF.

The gene calls are TRBV7-9 and TRBJ2-5; 12 bases map to TRBD2. The ends lost 5 bases at V and 5 bases at J; junction bases unmatched: 9. Germline lookup yields CDR1 SEHNR and CDR2 FQNEAQ (reference sequence). The CDR3 loop spans 16 amino acids. The CDR3 loop reads CASSTGLAGIWETQYF. CDR3 nucleotide sequence: TGTGCCAGCAGCACCGGACTAGCGGGGATCTGGGAGACCCAGTACTTC.

This clonotype was seen more than once but under ten times. This chain joins TRBV18 and TRBJ2-3, with 8 bases fitting TRBD2. Germline CDR1 and CDR2: KGHSH and LQKENI. The CDR3 loop spans 15 amino acids. The junction had 2 bases not matched to a gene; V was cut back by 1 base and J by 2 bases. CDR3 DNA sequence: TGTGCCAGCTCACCACAGCGGGAGCTCACAGATACGCAGTATTTT. Translated, it gives CASSPQRELTDTQYF.